This TCR beta chain stems from a study of blood T cell repertoires in COVID-19. Whole-study context: T cells, B-cell-depleted T cells, or PBMCs supplied cDNA or gDNA.

A word on this clone: One end of the junction varies from germline; a read error may be responsible.

Some clones are missing from TCRdb's copy, which holds only in-frame ones; the method was immunoSEQ multiplex PCR. There are about 210,000 clones in the sample; 80% to 90% occur only once, and around 9.2% lies in the top ten. The CDR3 loop spans 16 amino acids. Germline values: CDR1 MNHEY, CDR2 SVGAGI. The TCR sequence derives from a man between 35 and 55 years old who had recovered from COVID-19. Sequencing was carried out using PBMCs or T cells enriched from blood (not recorded which). The chain links TRBV6-5 to TRBJ2-7, with 9 bases lining up with TRBD1. CDR3 DNA sequence: TGTGCCAGCACTTACTTAACGGGACAGGGACCCTACGAGCAGTACTTC. This sequence encodes CASTYLTGQGPYEQYF.